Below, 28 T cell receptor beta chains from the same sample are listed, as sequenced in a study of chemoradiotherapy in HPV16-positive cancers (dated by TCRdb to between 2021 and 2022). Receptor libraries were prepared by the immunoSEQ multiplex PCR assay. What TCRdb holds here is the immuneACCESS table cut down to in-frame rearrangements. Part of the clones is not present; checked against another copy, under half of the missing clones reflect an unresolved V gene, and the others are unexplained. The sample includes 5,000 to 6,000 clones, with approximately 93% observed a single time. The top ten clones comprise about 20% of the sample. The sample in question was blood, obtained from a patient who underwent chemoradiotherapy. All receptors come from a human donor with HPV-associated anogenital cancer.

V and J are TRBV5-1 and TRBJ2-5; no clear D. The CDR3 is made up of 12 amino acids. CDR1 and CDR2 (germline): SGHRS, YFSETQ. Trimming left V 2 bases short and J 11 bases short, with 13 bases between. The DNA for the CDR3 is TGCGCCAGCAGCTTAACAGCGTTGGGGCAGTACTTC. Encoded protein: CASSLTALGQYF.

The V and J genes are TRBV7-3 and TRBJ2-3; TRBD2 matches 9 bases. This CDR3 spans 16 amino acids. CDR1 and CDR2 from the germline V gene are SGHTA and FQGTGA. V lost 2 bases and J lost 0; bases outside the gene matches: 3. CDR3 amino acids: CASSLVAGASTDTQYF. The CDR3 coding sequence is TGTGCCAGCAGCTTAGTAGCGGGAGCGAGCACAGATACGCAGTATTTT.

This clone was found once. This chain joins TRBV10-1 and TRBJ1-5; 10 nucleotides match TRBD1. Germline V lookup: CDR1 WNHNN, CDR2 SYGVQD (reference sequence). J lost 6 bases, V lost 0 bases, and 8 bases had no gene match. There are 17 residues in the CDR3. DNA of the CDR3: TGCGCCAGCAGTGAGTCTTTGGGACAGGGGCAGGTTCAGCCCCAGCATTTT. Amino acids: CASSESLGQGQVQPQHF.

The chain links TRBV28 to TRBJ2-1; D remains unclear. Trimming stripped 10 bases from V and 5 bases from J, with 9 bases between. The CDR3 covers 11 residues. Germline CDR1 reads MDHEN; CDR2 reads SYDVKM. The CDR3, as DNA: TGTGCCACCGCAGAGAACAATGAGCAGTTCTTC. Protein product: CATAENNEQFF.

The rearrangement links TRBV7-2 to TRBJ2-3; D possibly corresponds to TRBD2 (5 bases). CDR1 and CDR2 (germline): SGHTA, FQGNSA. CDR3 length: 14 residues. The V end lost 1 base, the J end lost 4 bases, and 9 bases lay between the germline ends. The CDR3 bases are TGTGCCAGCAGCTTAGTCCTAGCTGCAGATACGCAGTATTTT. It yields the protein CASSLVLAADTQYF.

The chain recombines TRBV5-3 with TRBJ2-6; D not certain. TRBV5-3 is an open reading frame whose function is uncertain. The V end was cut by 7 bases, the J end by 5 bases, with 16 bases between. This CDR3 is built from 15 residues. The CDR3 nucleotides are TGTGCCAGACATGGTGAACAAAGTCGGGCCAACGTCCTGACTTTC. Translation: CARHGEQSRANVLTF.

CDR3 residues: CASSPGVDTQYF. In DNA, the CDR3 is TGTGCCAGCAGTCCAGGGGTGGATACGCAGTATTTT. J is TRBJ2-3 and V is TRBV6-5, with D perhaps TRBD1 (6 bases). This CDR3 comprises 12 residues. Trimming pared 5 bases from V and 6 bases from J, leaving 9 bases between. CDR1 and CDR2 (germline): MNHEY, SVGAGI.

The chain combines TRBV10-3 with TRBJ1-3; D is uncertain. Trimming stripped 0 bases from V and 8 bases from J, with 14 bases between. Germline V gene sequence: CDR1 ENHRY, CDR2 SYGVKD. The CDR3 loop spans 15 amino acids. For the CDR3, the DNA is TGTGCCATCAGTGAGTCTTCACCGCAGTGGGACACCATATATTTT. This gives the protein CAISESSPQWDTIYF.

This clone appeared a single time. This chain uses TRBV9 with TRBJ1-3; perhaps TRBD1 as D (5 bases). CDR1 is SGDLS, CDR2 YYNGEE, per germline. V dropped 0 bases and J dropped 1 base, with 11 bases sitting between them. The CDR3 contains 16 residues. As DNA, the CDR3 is TGTGCCAGCAGCGTAGCTATGGGGGGGTCTGGAAACACCATATATTTT. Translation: CASSVAMGGSGNTIYF.

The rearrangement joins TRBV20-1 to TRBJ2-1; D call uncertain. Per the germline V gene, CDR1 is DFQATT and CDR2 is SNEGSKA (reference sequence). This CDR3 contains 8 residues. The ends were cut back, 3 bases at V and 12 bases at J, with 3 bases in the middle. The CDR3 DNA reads TGCAGTGCTAGCTCGCAGTTCTTC. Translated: CSASSQFF.

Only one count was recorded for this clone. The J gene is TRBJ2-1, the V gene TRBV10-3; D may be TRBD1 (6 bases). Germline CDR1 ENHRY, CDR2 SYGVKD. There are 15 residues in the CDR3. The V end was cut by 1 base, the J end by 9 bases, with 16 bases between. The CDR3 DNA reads TGTGCCATCAGTGAGTGGGGGCCACAAGAGGGTGAGCAGTTCTTC. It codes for CAISEWGPQEGEQFF.

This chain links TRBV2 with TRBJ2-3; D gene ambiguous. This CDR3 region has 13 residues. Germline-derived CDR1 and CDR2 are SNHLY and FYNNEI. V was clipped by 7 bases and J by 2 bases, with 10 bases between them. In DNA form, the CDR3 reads TGTGCCAGCACGGACGGATTCACAGATACGCAGTATTTT. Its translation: CASTDGFTDTQYF.

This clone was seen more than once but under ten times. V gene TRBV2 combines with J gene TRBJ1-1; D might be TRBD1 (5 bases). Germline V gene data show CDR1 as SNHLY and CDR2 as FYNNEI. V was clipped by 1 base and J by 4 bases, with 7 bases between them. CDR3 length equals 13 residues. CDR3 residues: CASSEGQITEAFF. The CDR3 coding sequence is TGTGCCAGCAGTGAAGGACAGATCACTGAAGCTTTCTTT.

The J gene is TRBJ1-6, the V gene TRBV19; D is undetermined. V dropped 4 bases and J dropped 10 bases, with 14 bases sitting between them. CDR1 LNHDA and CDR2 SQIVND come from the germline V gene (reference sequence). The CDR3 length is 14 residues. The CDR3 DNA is TGTGCCAGTAGTAGATCGGGGAAGGAATCACCCCTCCACTTT. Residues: CASSRSGKESPLHF.

DNA for the CDR3: TGTGCCAGCTCACCACCACCCGCGGGAGAGACCCAGTACTTC. It codes for CASSPPPAGETQYF. This chain joins TRBV18 and TRBJ2-5; the D gene is possibly TRBD2 (5 bases). Germline loops: CDR1 KGHSH, CDR2 LQKENI. CDR3 length: 14 residues. V dropped 0 bases and J dropped 4 bases, with 9 bases sitting between them.

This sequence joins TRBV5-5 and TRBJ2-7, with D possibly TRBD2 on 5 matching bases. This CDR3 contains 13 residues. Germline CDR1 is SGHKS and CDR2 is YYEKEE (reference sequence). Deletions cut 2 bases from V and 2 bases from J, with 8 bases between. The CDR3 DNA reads TGTGCCAGCAGCTTTAGAGGGACCTACGAGCAGTACTTC. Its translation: CASSFRGTYEQYF.

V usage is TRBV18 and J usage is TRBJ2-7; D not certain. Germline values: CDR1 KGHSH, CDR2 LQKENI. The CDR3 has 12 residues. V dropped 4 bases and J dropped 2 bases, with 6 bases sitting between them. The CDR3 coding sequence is TGTGCCAGCTCACTCCGGGCCTACGAGCAGTACTTC. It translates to CASSLRAYEQYF. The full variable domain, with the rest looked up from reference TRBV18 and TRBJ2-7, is NAGVMQNPRHLVRRRGQEARLRCSPMKGHSHVYWYRQLPEEGLKFMVYLQKENIIDESGMPKERFSAEFPKEGPSILRIQQVVRGDSAAYFCASSLRAYEQYFGPGTRLTVT.

CDR3 in amino acids: CASSLLSLGRGNTGELFF. In DNA form, the CDR3 reads TGCGCCAGCAGTTTGCTATCGCTCGGGAGGGGGAACACCGGGGAGCTGTTTTTT. J is TRBJ2-2 and V is TRBV5-1, with 8 bases identical to TRBD2. The V and J ends lost 5 bases and 1 base, in that order; junction bases with no gene match: 13. From germline, CDR1 is SGHRS and CDR2 YFSETQ. This CDR3 region has 18 residues. Filled out from reference TRBV5-1 and TRBJ2-2, the complete variable domain reads KAGVTQTPRYLIKTRGQQVTLSCSPISGHRSVSWYQQTPGQGLQFLFEYFSETQRNKGNFPGRFSGRQFSNSRSEMNVSTLELGDSALYLCASSLLSLGRGNTGELFFGEGSRLTVL.

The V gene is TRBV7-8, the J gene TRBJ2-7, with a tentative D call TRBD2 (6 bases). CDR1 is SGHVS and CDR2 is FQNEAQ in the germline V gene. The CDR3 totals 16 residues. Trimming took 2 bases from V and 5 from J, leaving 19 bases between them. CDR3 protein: CASSLRGLIAGNEQYF. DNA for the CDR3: TGTGCCAGCAGCTTACGGGGACTTATAGCAGGGAACGAGCAGTACTTC.

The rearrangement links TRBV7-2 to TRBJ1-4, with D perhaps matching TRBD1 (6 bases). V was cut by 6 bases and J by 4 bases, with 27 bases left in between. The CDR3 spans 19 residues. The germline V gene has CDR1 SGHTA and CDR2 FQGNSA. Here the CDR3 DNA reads TGTGCCAGCAGACCCGACAGGTTACTGTTCATCCCCTATAATGAAAAACTGTTTTTT. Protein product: CASRPDRLLFIPYNEKLFF.

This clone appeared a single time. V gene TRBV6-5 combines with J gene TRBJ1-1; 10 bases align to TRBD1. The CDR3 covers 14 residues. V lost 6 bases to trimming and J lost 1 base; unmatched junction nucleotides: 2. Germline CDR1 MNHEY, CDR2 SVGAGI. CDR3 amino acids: CASRWDRGNTEAFF. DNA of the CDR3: TGTGCCAGCAGATGGGACAGGGGGAACACTGAAGCTTTCTTT.

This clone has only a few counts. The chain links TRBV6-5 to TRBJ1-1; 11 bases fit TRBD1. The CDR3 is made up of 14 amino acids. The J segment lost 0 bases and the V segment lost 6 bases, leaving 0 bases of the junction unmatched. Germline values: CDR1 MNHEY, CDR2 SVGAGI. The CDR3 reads CASRGQGVNTEAFF. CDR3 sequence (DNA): TGTGCCAGCAGGGGACAGGGGGTGAACACTGAAGCTTTCTTT.

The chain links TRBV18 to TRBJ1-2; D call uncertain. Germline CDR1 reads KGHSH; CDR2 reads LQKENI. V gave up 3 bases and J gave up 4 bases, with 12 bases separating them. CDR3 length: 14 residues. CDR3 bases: TGTGCCAGCTCACCCGAAACACGCGGCTATGGCTACACCTTC. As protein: CASSPETRGYGYTF.

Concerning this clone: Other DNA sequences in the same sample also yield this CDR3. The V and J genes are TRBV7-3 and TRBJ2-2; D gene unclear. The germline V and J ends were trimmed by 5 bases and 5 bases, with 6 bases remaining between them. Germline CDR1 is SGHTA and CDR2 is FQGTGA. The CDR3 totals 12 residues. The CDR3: CASSLGTGELFF. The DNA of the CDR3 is TGTGCCAGCAGCCTGGGGACCGGGGAGCTGTTTTTT.

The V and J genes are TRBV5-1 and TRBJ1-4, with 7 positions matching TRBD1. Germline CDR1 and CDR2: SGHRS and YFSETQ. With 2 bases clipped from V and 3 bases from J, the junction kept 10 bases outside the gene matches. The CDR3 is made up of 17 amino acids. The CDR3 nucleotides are TGCGCCAGCAGCTTTTCGACAGGGAGAGGGCCTAATGAAAAACTGTTTTTT. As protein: CASSFSTGRGPNEKLFF.

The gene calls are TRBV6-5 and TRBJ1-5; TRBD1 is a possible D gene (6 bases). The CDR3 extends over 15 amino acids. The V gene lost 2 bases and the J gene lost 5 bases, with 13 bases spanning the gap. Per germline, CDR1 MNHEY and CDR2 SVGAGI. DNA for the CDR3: TGTGCCAGCAGTTACACCGGACAGTTCGATCAGCCCCAGCATTTT. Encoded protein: CASSYTGQFDQPQHF.

The CDR3 DNA reads TGTGCCAGCAGCTTGAACCCACGGGGGGGAGAGACCCAGTACTTC. It specifies CASSLNPRGGETQYF. The chain uses TRBV5-6 and TRBJ2-5; 8 bases agree with TRBD2. V trimming: 1 base; J trimming: 4 bases; junction bases outside the gene matches: 6. The CDR3 is 15 amino acids. CDR1 SGHDT and CDR2 YYEEEE come from the germline V gene.

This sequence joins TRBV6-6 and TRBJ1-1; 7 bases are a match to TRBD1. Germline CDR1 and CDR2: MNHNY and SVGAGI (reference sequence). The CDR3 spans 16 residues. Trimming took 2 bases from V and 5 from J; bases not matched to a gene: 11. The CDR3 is CASSYPEGARGTEAFF. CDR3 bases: TGTGCCAGCAGTTACCCAGAGGGGGCCCGGGGAACTGAAGCTTTCTTT.